These 30 T cell receptor beta chains originate from one sample sequenced in a study of response to subunit inactivated influenza vaccine. TCRdb passed the RT-PCR reads through MiXCR, listing each CDR3 protein once. The sample lists approximately 570,000 distinct CDR3 sequences, about 8% occurring once. Source: PBMCs from blood, taken about 23 months after vaccination. These receptors were obtained from a man between 50 and 69 years old who received an inactivated influenza vaccine.

This clonotype was detected many times. The chain combines TRBV4-1 with TRBJ2-1, with 13 bases identical to TRBD2. With 2 bases clipped from V and 7 bases from J, the junction kept 5 bases outside the gene matches. The CDR3 is made up of 16 amino acids. The germline CDR1 and CDR2 sequences are MGHRA and YSYEKL. The CDR3 sequence: CASSQSGLAGTNEQFF. CDR3 nucleotide sequence: TGCGCCAGCAGCCAATCGGGACTAGCGGGAACTAATGAGCAGTTCTTC.

There are many counts of this clonotype. This sequence joins TRBV20-1 and TRBJ2-3, with a tentative D call TRBD1 (6 bases). The CDR3 contains 14 residues. The germline V and J ends were trimmed by 3 bases and 6 bases, with 16 bases remaining between them. Germline V gene sequence: CDR1 DFQATT, CDR2 SNEGSKA (reference sequence). CDR3 DNA sequence: TGCAGTGCTAGCCGGACAGTGGTGCTGGATACGCAGTATTTT. Translating gives CSASRTVVLDTQYF.

This clonotype was recorded at least ten times. This chain joins TRBV5-4 and TRBJ2-2; 11 nucleotides match TRBD2. The CDR3 extends over 19 amino acids. CDR1 and CDR2 from the germline V gene are SGHNT and YYREEE (reference sequence). V shed 1 base and J 3 bases; nucleotides not matched to a gene: 11. The CDR3 region is CASSLLLGTSGLYTGELFF. The CDR3 nucleotides read TGTGCCAGCAGCTTGTTGCTCGGGACTAGCGGCCTTTACACCGGGGAGCTGTTTTTT.

In this sample, this clonotype turned up many times. CDR3 DNA: TGTGCCAGCAGCCAGCTACAGGGGACCTACGAGCAGTACTTC. Amino acid sequence: CASSQLQGTYEQYF. The chain couples TRBV13 to TRBJ2-7; the match to TRBD1 covers 7 bases. CDR1 is PRHDT, CDR2 FYEKMQ, per germline (reference sequence). The CDR3 has 14 amino acids. V was clipped by 5 bases and J by 2 bases; unmatched bases: 6.

The chain carries TRBV29-1 and TRBJ2-4, with TRBD1 identical over 8 bases. The junction had 1 base not matched to a gene; V was cut back by 6 bases and J by 6 bases. Germline loops: CDR1 SQVTM, CDR2 ANQGSEA. The CDR3 length is 11 residues. CDR3 sequence reads: CSVGTGNIQYF. The CDR3 DNA reads TGCAGCGTGGGGACAGGAAACATTCAGTACTTC.

This chain uses TRBV15 with TRBJ2-7; the D gene is possibly TRBD1 (5 bases). The CDR3 runs to 16 residues. In germline, CDR1 is LNHNV, CDR2 YYDKDF (reference sequence). Trimming took 3 bases from V and 2 from J, leaving 17 bases between them. CDR3 loop: CATSRDLDSIPYEQYF. CDR3 nucleotides: TGTGCCACCAGCAGGGACCTTGACAGTATACCCTACGAGCAGTACTTC.

This chain connects TRBV20-1 to TRBJ2-1, with 8 bases fitting TRBD2. From germline, CDR1 is DFQATT and CDR2 SNEGSKA (reference sequence). The V segment lost 3 bases and the J segment 3 bases; nucleotides outside the gene matches: 7. There are 15 residues in the CDR3. CDR3 sequence reads: CSARDPSGLYNEQFF. The CDR3 bases are TGCAGTGCTAGGGATCCTAGCGGGCTCTACAATGAGCAGTTCTTC.

The genes are TRBV5-1 and TRBJ1-2; possible D gene TRBD1, 6 bases. In germline, CDR1 is SGHRS, CDR2 YFSETQ. The CDR3 runs to 15 residues. The V end was cut by 0 bases, the J end by 4 bases, with 13 bases between. The CDR3 reads CASSLDGQSLYGYTF. The DNA for the CDR3 is TGCGCCAGCAGCTTGGACGGACAGTCTCTCTATGGCTACACCTTC.

This clonotype was observed many times. This chain uses TRBV25-1 with TRBJ2-7; no clear D. CDR3 length: 16 residues. The V gene's germline CDR1 is MGHDK and CDR2 SYGVNS. Trimming removed 1 base at V and 2 bases at J, with 15 bases between. The CDR3 sequence: CASSESLSKPPYEQYF. The CDR3 bases are TGTGCCAGCAGTGAATCCCTCAGTAAACCTCCCTACGAGCAGTACTTC.

This clonotype was recorded many times. This chain links TRBV10-3 with TRBJ1-2; D perhaps matches TRBD1 (6 bases). The CDR3 sequence is 15 residues long. V was pared by 8 bases and J by 4 bases, with 20 bases between. Germline-derived CDR1 and CDR2 are ENHRY and SYGVKD. The CDR3 reads CAIGPSRGRSYGYTF. The CDR3 region has the DNA TGTGCCATCGGCCCCAGCAGGGGCAGGAGCTATGGCTACACCTTC.

This chain uses TRBV6-2 or TRBV6-3 with TRBJ2-3; perhaps TRBD2 as D (5 bases). CDR1 and CDR2 (germline): MNHEY, SVGEGT. The CDR3 is 15 amino acids. Trimming left V 0 bases short and J 0 bases short, with 7 bases between. CDR3 DNA: TGTGCCAGCAGTTACTCCGGGGTGAGCACAGATACGCAGTATTTT. Its translation is CASSYSGVSTDTQYF.

In this sample, this clonotype turned up a few times. The chain recombines TRBV6-2 or TRBV6-3 with TRBJ1-1; D is ambiguous. This CDR3 contains 15 residues. The V end was cut by 3 bases, the J end by 2 bases, with 13 bases between. Per germline, CDR1 MNHEY and CDR2 SVGEGT. In DNA form, the CDR3 reads TGTGCCAGCAGTTATTCCTACGCAGGTAACACTGAAGCTTTCTTT. Translated, it gives CASSYSYAGNTEAFF.

This clonotype was found many times. The chain's CDR3 is CASSYGVRETQYF. DNA for the CDR3: TGTGCCAGCAGCTATGGGGTCCGAGAGACCCAGTACTTC. The chain is built from TRBV11-2 and TRBJ2-5; D unclear. Germline-derived CDR1 and CDR2 are SGHAT and FQNNGV. The V and J ends lost 4 bases and 4 bases respectively, with 10 bases between them. The CDR3 is 13 amino acids.

V is TRBV24-1 and J is TRBJ2-2; 8 bases fit TRBD2. The germline V gene encodes CDR1 KGHDR and CDR2 SFDVKD. V gave up 3 bases and J gave up 4 bases; unmatched junction bases: 9. The CDR3 extends over 17 amino acids. The chain's CDR3 is CATSDPRGSGVTGELFF. Here the CDR3 DNA reads TGTGCCACCAGTGATCCTCGCGGTAGCGGGGTCACCGGGGAGCTGTTTTTT.

The sample holds a few counts of this clonotype. The CDR3, as DNA: TGTGCCAGCGACCACCAGGGATACGCCGGGACAGGGTACGGGGAGACCCAGTACTTC. Translated, it gives CASDHQGYAGTGYGETQYF. The genes are TRBV21-1 and TRBJ2-5; TRBD1 is the table's D call, not checked against the DNA. TRBV21-1 is classified as a pseudogene. The CDR3 has 19 residues.

This chain links TRBV5-5 with TRBJ2-3; 7 bases fit TRBD1. Germline lookup yields CDR1 SGHKS and CDR2 YYEKEE (reference sequence). Unmatched junction bases numbered 10, after V lost 4 bases and J lost 5 bases. The CDR3 length is 15 residues. CDR3 bases: TGTGCCAGCAGCACGGACAGGAACCGAGGAGATACGCAGTATTTT. It encodes CASSTDRNRGDTQYF.

In this sample, this clonotype turned up many times. The chain links TRBV20-1 to TRBJ2-1, with 9 bases aligning to TRBD2. In germline, CDR1 is DFQATT, CDR2 SNEGSKA (reference sequence). The ends lost 3 bases at V and 5 bases at J; junction bases unmatched: 5. This CDR3 has 14 amino acids. CDR3 residues: CSASPSGTHNEQFF. DNA of the CDR3: TGCAGTGCTAGCCCTAGCGGGACCCACAATGAGCAGTTCTTC.

The chain carries TRBV5-5 and TRBJ2-2; 11 bases line up with TRBD2. J was trimmed by 3 bases and V by 6 bases; bases with no gene match: 7. Germline V gene data show CDR1 as SGHKS and CDR2 as YYEKEE (reference sequence). The CDR3 sequence is 16 residues long. CDR3: CASNLLAGVYTGELFF. CDR3 nucleotide sequence: TGTGCCAGCAATCTACTAGCGGGGGTATACACCGGGGAGCTGTTTTTT.

In this sample, this clonotype turned up many times. The chain combines TRBV12-3 or TRBV12-4 with TRBJ1-2; no clear D gene. The V end was cut by 5 bases, the J end by 6 bases, with 13 bases between. The CDR3 loop spans 13 amino acids. The CDR3 region is CASSPQALHGYTF. DNA of the CDR3: TGTGCCAGCAGTCCTCAGGCCCTCCATGGCTACACCTTC.

This clonotype was detected many times. The rearrangement links TRBV4-3 to TRBJ2-1; D might be TRBD2 (5 bases). The CDR3 is 14 amino acids. V was shortened by 0 bases and J by 8 bases, with 11 bases between the two germline ends. Germline V lookup: CDR1 LGHNA, CDR2 YSLEER. The CDR3 DNA follows: TGCGCCAGCAGCCAAGAGATCCTAGCCGATGAGCAGTTCTTC. Its protein product is CASSQEILADEQFF.

This clonotype was counted only a few times. The V and J genes are TRBV7-9 and TRBJ2-1; 9 bases line up with TRBD2. CDR3 length equals 16 residues. V dropped 5 bases and J dropped 8; count of bases not matched to a gene: 13. The germline V gene encodes CDR1 SEHNR and CDR2 FQNEAQ (reference sequence). As DNA, the CDR3 is TGTGCCAGCAGCACCTCCGGGGCGGGAGGGGCTGATGAGCAGTTCTTC. Protein: CASSTSGAGGADEQFF.

This clonotype was seen a handful of times. The rearrangement links TRBV20-1 to TRBJ1-5; D not resolved. This CDR3 spans 13 amino acids. V lost 2 bases, J lost 13 bases, and 18 bases lay in between. Per the germline V gene, CDR1 is DFQATT and CDR2 is SNEGSKA (reference sequence). CDR3 amino acids: CSARHTTTGLQHF. In DNA form, the CDR3 reads TGCAGTGCTAGACACACTACTACCGGACTTCAGCATTTT.

Many counts were recorded for this clonotype. V gene TRBV3-1 combines with J gene TRBJ2-3; D is unclear. V was cut by 0 bases and J by 7 bases, with 17 bases left in between. CDR1 LGHDT and CDR2 YNNKEL come from the germline V gene (reference sequence). This CDR3 contains 16 residues. This CDR3 reads CASSQDSSVRGYTQYF. The CDR3 DNA follows: TGTGCCAGCAGCCAAGACTCCTCAGTCAGAGGCTATACGCAGTATTTT.

This rearrangement joins TRBV6-1 to TRBJ2-5; possibly TRBD1 for D (6 bases). CDR1 MNHNS and CDR2 SASEGT come from the germline V gene. Trimming left V 6 bases short and J 1 base short, with 12 bases between. The CDR3 runs 14 residues. CDR3 DNA sequence: TGTGCCAGCAGCCATTACAGGGCCCAAGAGACCCAGTACTTC. Its translation is CASSHYRAQETQYF.

This rearrangement joins TRBV7-2 to TRBJ1-2; D uncertain. The CDR3 contains 15 residues. The germline CDR1 and CDR2 sequences are SGHTA and FQGNSA. V was pared by 0 bases and J by 3 bases, with 11 bases between. The CDR3 region has the DNA TGTGCCAGCAGCTTAGCCCTTGGCCGGGACTATGGCTACACCTTC. Encoded protein: CASSLALGRDYGYTF.

The chain has TRBV12-3 or TRBV12-4 and TRBJ2-1; the D gene is possibly TRBD1 (6 bases). The CDR3 is made up of 11 amino acids. The germline V and J ends were trimmed by 7 bases and 13 bases, with 14 bases remaining between them. As DNA, the CDR3 is TGTGCCAGCAATATCAGGACAGTTCAGTTCTTC. This translates into CASNIRTVQFF.

This clonotype turned up a few times. One end of the junction fails to match germline, which may point to a read error. The V and J genes are TRBV20-1 and TRBJ2-1; D ambiguous. Germline CDR1 reads DFQATT; CDR2 reads SNEGSKA (reference sequence). The length of the CDR3 is 13 residues. The CDR3 sequence: CSARGVSDNEQFF. The CDR3 region has the DNA TGCAGTGCTCGTGGGGTCTCCGACAATGAGCAGTTCTTC.

For this clonotype: A much larger clonotype is one base distant, so this may be a read error. This chain connects TRBV3-1 to TRBJ2-5; D is uncertain. Germline-derived CDR1 and CDR2 are LGHDT and YNNKEL (reference sequence). The CDR3 extends over 12 amino acids. The V and J ends lost 0 bases and 5 bases respectively, with 4 bases between them. CDR3: CASSQDPETQYF. The CDR3 bases are TGTGCCAGCAGCCAAGATCCGGAGACCCAGTACTTC.

The chain joins TRBV6-2 or TRBV6-3 to TRBJ2-5; D is ambiguous. V was cut by 0 bases and J by 6 bases, with 14 bases left in between. Germline CDR1 MNHEY, CDR2 SVGEGT. CDR3 length equals 15 residues. The CDR3: CASSYSKVAGKTQYF. The CDR3, as DNA: TGTGCCAGCAGTTACTCGAAGGTTGCCGGAAAGACCCAGTACTTC.

This clonotype was counted a few times. This rearrangement joins TRBV29-1 to TRBJ2-5; TRBD2 matches at 7 bases. V dropped 2 bases and J dropped 9; count of bases not matched to a gene: 12. Per germline, CDR1 SQVTM and CDR2 ANQGSEA. This CDR3 is 14 amino acids long. DNA for the CDR3: TGCAGCGTTGAACTTCGACTAGCAAGAGGGGCCCAGTACTTC. It translates to CSVELRLARGAQYF.